This T cell receptor (beta chain) emerged from a study of shared T cell receptors in the human thymus. Clones were sequenced by immunoSEQ multiplex PCR, and TCRdb holds only the in-frame ones, with some missing. The top ten clones hold around 0.019% of a sample with about 380,000 clones, just under 95% of them seen once. V was trimmed by 6 bases and J by 9 bases, leaving 17 bases between them. There are 13 residues in the CDR3. Germline V gene data show CDR1 as SGHTA and CDR2 as FQGNSA. This receptor was identified in a human donor. The chain has TRBV7-2 and TRBJ1-1; weak D call: TRBD1 (6 bases). The sequencing sample was made of thymocytes. The CDR3 here is CASSFDRSCKAFF. The CDR3 nucleotides are TGTGCCAGCAGTTTCGACAGGTCCTGCAAAGCTTTCTTT.